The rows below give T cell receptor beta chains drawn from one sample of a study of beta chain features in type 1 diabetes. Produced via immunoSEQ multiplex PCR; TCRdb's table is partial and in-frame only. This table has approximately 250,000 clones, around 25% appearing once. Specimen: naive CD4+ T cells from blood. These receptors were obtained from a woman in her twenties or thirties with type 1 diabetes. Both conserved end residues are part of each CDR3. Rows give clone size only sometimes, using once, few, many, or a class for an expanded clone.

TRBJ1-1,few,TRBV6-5,CASSYSKQLPNTEAFF
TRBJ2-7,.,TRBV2,CASSGGYEQYF
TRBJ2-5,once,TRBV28,CASSLGLAGTETQYF
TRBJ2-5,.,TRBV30,CAWSQGGLETQYF
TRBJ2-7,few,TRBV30,CAWHPRLAGSYEQYF
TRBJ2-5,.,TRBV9,CASSGWGEAQETQYF
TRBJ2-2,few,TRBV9,CASSVDGGLVTGELFF
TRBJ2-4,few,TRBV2,CASSDLENIQYF
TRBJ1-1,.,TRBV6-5,CASSYGTGGMNTEAFF
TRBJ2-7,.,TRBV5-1,CASSFPDSHEQYF
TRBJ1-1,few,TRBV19,CASFDPGQKNTEAFF
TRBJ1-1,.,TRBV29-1,CSGNRGAVSEAFF
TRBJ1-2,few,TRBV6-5,CASSYSLQGLYGYTF